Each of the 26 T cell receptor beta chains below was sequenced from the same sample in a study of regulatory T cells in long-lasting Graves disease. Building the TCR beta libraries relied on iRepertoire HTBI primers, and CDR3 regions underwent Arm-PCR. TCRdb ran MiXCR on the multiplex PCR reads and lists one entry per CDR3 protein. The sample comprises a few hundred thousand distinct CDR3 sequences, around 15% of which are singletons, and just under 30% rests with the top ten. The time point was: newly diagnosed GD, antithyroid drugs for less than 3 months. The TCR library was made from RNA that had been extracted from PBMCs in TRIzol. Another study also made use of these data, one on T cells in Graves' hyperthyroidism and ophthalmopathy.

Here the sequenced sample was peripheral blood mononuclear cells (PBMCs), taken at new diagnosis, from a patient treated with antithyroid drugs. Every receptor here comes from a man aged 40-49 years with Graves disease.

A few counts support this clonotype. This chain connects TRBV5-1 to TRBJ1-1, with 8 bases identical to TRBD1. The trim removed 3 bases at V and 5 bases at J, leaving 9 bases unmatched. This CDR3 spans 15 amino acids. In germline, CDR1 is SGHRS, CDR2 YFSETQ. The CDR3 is CASSSSGYRGTEAFF. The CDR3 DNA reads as TGCGCCAGCAGCTCTTCCGGGTACAGGGGGACTGAAGCTTTCTTT.

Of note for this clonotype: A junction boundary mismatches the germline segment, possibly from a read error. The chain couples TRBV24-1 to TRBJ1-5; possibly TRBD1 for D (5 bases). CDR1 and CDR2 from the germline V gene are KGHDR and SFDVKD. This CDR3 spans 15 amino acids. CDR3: CATSVGGSSNQPRHF. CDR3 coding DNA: TGTGCCACCAGTGTGGGGGGGTCCAGCAATCAGCCCCGGCATTTT.

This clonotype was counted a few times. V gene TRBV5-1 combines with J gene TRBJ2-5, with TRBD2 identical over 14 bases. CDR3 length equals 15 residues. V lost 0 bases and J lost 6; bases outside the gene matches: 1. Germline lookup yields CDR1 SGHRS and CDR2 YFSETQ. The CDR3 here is CASSLGTSGGQTQYF. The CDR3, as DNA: TGCGCCAGCAGCTTGGGGACTAGCGGGGGGCAGACCCAGTACTTC. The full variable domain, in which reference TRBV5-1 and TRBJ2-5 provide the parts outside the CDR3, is KAGVTQTPRYLIKTRGQQVTLSCSPISGHRSVSWYQQTPGQGLQFLFEYFSETQRNKGNFPGRFSGRQFSNSRSEMNVSTLELGDSALYLCASSLGTSGGQTQYFGPGTRLLVL.

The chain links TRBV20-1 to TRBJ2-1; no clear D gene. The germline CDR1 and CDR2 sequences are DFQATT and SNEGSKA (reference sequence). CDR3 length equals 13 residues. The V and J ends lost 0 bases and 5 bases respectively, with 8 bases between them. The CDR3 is CSARDWGNNEQFF. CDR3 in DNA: TGCAGTGCTAGAGATTGGGGTAACAATGAGCAGTTCTTC.

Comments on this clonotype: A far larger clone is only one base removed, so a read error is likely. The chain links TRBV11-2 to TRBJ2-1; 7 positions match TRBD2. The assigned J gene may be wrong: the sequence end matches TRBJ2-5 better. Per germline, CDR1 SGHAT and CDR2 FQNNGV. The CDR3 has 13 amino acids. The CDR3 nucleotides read TGTGCCAGCAGAGGAGCGGGGCGAGGGACCCAGTACTTC. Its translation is CASRGAGRGTQYF.

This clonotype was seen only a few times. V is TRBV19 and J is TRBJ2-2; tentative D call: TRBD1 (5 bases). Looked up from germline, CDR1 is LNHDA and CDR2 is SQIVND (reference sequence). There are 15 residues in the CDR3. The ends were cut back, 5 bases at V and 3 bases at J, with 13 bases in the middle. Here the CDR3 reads CASSEVRVHTGELFF. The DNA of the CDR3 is TGTGCCAGTAGTGAAGTCAGGGTCCACACCGGGGAGCTGTTTTTT.

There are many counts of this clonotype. CDR3 in DNA: TGCGCCAGCAGACAACAGGGGCTCACCTACGAGCAGTACTTC. Amino acid sequence: CASRQQGLTYEQYF. The V and J genes are TRBV5-1 and TRBJ2-7; 7 positions agree with TRBD1. The CDR3 spans 14 residues. The germline CDR1 and CDR2 sequences are SGHRS and YFSETQ. The ends lost 5 bases at V and 2 bases at J; junction bases unmatched: 7.

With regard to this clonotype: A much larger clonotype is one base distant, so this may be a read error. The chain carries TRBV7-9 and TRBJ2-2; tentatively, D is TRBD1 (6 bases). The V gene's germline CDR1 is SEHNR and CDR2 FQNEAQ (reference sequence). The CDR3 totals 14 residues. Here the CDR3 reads CAGSLQGHTGELFF. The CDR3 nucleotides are TGTGCCGGCAGCTTACAGGGTCACACCGGGGAGCTGTTTTTT. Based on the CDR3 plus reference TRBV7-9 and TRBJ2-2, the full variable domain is DTGVSQNPRHKITKRGQNVTFRCDPISEHNRLYWYRQTLGQGPEFLTYFQNEAQLEKSRLLSDRFSAERPKGSFSTLEIQRTEQGDSAMYLCAGSLQGHTGELFFGEGSRLTVL.

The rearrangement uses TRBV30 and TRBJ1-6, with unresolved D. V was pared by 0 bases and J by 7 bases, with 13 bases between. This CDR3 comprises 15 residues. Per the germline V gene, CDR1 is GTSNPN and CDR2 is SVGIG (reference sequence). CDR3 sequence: CAWSVLRAGNSPLHF. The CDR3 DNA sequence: TGTGCCTGGAGTGTATTACGCGCTGGCAATTCACCCCTCCACTTT.

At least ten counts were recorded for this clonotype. CDR3 in amino acids: CASSLKFTEAFF. The CDR3 region has the DNA TGTGCCAGCAGTTTAAAGTTTACTGAAGCTTTCTTT. V and J are TRBV28 and TRBJ1-1, with D unclear. Trimming cost V 2 bases and J 5 bases, with 6 bases left between them. CDR3 size: 12 residues. Germline loops: CDR1 MDHEN, CDR2 SYDVKM.

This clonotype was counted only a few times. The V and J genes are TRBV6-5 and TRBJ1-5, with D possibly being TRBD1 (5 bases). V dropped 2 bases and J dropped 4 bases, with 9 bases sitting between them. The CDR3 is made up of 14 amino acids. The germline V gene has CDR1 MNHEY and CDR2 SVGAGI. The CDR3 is CASSYRQNNQPQHF. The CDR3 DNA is TGTGCCAGCAGTTACAGACAGAATAATCAGCCCCAGCATTTT.

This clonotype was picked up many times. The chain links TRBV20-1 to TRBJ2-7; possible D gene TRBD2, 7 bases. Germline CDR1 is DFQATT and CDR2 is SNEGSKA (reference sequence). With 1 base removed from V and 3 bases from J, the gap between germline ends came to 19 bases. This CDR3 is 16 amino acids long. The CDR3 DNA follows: TGCAGTGCTAGAGGTGGAAGGGGGGGGAGGGGCTACGAGCAGTACTTC. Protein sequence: CSARGGRGGRGYEQYF.

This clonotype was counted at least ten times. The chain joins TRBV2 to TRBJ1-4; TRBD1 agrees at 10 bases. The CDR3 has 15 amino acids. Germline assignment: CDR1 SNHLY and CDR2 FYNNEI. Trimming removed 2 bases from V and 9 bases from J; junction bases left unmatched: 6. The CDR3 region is CASSERGQGKKKLFF. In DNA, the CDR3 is TGTGCCAGCAGTGAAAGGGGACAGGGGAAAAAAAAACTGTTTTTT. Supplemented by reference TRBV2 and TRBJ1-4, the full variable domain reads EPEVTQTPSHQVTQMGQEVILRCVPISNHLYFYWYRQILGQKVEFLVSFYNNEISEKSEIFDDQFSVERPDGSNFTLKIRSTKLEDSAMYFCASSERGQGKKKLFFGSGTQLSVL.

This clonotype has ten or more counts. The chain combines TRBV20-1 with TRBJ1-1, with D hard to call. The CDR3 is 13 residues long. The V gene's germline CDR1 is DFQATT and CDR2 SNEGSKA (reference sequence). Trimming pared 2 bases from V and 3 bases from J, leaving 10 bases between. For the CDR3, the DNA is TGCAGTGCTAGACCCGACCGGGACACTGAAGCTTTCTTT. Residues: CSARPDRDTEAFF.

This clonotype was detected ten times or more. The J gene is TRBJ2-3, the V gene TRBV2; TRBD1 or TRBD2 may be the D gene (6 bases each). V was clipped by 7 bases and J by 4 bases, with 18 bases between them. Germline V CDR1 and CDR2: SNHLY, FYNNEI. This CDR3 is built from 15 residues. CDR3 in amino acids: CASKRDTGAPDTQYF. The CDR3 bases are TGTGCCAGCAAACGGGACACGGGGGCCCCAGATACGCAGTATTTT. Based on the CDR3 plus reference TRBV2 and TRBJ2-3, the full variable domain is EPEVTQTPSHQVTQMGQEVILRCVPISNHLYFYWYRQILGQKVEFLVSFYNNEISEKSEIFDDQFSVERPDGSNFTLKIRSTKLEDSAMYFCASKRDTGAPDTQYFGPGTRLTVL.

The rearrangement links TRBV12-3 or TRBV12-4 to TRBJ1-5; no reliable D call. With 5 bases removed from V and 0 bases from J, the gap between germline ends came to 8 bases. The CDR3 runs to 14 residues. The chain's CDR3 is CASSGGDSNQPQHF. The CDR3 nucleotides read TGTGCCAGCAGTGGTGGGGATAGCAATCAGCCCCAGCATTTT.

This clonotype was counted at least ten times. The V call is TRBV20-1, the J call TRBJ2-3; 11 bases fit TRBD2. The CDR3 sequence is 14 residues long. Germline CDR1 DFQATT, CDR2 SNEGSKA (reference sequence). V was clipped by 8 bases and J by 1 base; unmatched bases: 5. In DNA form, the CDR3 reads TGCAGTACCGCTAGCGGGGGGCGCACAGATACGCAGTATTTT. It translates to CSTASGGRTDTQYF.

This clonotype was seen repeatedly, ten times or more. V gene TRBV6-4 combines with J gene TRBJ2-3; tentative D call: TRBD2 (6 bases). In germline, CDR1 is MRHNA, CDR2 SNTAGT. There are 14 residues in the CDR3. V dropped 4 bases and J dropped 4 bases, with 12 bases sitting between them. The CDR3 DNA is TGTGCCAGCAGTGTGATTGGACTACCAGATACGCAGTATTTT. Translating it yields CASSVIGLPDTQYF.

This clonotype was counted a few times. The CDR3: CASKVGHNNEQFF. In DNA form, the CDR3 reads TGTGCCAGCAAAGTGGGACACAACAATGAGCAGTTCTTC. V usage is TRBV7-2 and J usage is TRBJ2-1; D is possibly TRBD1 (6 bases). CDR1 and CDR2 (germline): SGHTA, FQGNSA. V lost 7 bases, J lost 5 bases, and 12 bases lay in between. This CDR3 is built from 13 residues.

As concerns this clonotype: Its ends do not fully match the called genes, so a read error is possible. The CDR3 here is CTSSQTGPHTEAFF. DNA for the CDR3: TGTACCAGCAGCCAAACCGGGCCCCACACTGAAGCTTTCTTT. The gene calls are TRBV9 and TRBJ1-1; D ambiguous. Germline CDR1 SGDLS, CDR2 YYNGEE. The CDR3 covers 14 residues.

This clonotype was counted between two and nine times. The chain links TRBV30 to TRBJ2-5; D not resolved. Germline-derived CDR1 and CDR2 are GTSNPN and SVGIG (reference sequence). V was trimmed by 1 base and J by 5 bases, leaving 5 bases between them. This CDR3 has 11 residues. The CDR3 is CAWSGRETQYF. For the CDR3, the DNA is TGTGCCTGGAGTGGTCGGGAGACCCAGTACTTC.

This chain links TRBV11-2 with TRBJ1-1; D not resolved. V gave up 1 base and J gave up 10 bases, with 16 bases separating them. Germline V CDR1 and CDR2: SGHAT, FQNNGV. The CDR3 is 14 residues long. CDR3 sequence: CASSLGEAGRGAFF. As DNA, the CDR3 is TGTGCCAGCAGCTTAGGTGAAGCGGGAAGAGGAGCTTTCTTT.

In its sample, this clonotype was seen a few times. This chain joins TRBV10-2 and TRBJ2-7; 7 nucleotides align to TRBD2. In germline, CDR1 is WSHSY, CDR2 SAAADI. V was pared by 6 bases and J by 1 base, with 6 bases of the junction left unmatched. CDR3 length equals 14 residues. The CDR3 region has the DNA TGCGCCAGCAGAGGACTAGACGGTTCCTACGAGCAGTACTTC. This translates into CASRGLDGSYEQYF.

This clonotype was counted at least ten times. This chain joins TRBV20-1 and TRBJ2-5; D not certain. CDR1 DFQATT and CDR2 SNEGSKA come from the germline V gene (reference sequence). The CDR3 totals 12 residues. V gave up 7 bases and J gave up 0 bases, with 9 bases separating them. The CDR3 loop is CSGASNQETQYF. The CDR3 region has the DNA TGCAGTGGTGCCAGCAACCAAGAGACCCAGTACTTC.

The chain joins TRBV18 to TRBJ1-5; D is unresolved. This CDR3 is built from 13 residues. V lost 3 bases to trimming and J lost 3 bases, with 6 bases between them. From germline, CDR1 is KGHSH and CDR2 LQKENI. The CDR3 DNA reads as TGTGCCAGCTCACCTCAGGTCAATCAGCCCCAGCATTTT. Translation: CASSPQVNQPQHF.

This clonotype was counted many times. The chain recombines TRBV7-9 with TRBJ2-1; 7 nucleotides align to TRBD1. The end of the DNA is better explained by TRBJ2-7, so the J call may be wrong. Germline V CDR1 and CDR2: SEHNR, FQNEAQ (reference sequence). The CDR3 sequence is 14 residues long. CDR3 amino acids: CASSLQGVGNEQYF. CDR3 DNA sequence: TGTGCCAGCAGCTTACAGGGGGTAGGCAACGAGCAGTACTTC.